One T cell receptor beta chain is described in this entry. From the 5' RACE reads, TCRdb called clonotypes with MiXCR, one entry per CDR3 protein. This repertoire shows some 45,000 distinct CDR3 sequences, roughly 6% found once; its top ten account for about 8%. The V and J ends lost 5 bases and 1 base, in that order; junction bases with no gene match: 7. The germline gives CDR1 DFQATT, CDR2 SNEGSKA (reference sequence). The CDR3 contains 14 residues. This sample is part of a study of early T cells in non-severe SARS-CoV-2 infection. V is TRBV20-1 and J is TRBJ2-5; the match to TRBD1 covers 7 bases. Sample: whole blood, taken at baseline. This receptor was identified in an adult who was a healthcare worker with PCR-confirmed SARS-CoV-2 infection or an uninfected control (not recorded which). The CDR3 spells CSAPHQGVQETQYF. DNA for the CDR3: TGCAGTGCTCCCCATCAGGGGGTCCAAGAGACCCAGTACTTC.